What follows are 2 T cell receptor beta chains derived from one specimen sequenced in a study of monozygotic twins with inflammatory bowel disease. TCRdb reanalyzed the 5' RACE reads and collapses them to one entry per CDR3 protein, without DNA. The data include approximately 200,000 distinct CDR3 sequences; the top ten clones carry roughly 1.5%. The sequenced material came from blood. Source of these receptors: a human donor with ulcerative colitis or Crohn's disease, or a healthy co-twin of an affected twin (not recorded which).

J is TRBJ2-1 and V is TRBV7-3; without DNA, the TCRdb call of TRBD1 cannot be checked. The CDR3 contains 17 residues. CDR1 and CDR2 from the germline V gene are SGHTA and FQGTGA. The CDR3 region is CASSLSPRGAIDNEQFF.

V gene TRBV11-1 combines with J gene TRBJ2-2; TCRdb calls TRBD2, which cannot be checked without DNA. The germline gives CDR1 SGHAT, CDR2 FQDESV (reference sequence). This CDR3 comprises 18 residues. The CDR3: CASSLARLAGMNTGELFF.